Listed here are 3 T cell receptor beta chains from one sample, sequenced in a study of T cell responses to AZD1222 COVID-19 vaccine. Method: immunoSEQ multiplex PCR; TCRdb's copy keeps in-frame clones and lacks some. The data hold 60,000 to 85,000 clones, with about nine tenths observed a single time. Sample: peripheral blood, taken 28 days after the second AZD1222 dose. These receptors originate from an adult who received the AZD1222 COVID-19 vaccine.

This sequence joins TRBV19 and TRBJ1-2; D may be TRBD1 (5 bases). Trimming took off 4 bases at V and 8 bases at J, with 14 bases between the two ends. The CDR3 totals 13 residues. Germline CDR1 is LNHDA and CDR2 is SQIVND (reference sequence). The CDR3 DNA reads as TGTGCCAGTAGTAGCGGGCAGGGCTTGGGCTACACCTTC. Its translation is CASSSGQGLGYTF.

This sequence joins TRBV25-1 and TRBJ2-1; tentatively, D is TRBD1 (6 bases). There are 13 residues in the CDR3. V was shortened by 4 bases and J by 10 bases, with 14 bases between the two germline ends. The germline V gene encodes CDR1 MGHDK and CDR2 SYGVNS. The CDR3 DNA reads TGTGCCAGCAGTGGACAGGAAAGAATGGAGCAGTTCTTC. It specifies CASSGQERMEQFF.

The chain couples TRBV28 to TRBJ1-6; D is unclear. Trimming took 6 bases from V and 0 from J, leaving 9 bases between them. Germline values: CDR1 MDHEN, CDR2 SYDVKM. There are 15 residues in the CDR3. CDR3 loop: CASRTSSSYNSPLHF. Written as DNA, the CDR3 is TGTGCCAGCAGGACAAGCAGCTCCTATAATTCACCCCTCCACTTT.